This entry features one T cell receptor (beta chain) sequence. Per the original data handling: Reference gene primer amplification in the assay estimated nucleated cell counts. Only in-frame clones appear in the TCRdb table, and some are missing; sequencing was by immunoSEQ multiplex PCR. From that table come the V and J calls and clone size; the DNA was used to work out D and trimming. The sample consists of about 250,000 clones, about 85% of them appearing once. These data belong to a study of blood T cell repertoires in COVID-19. Individuals aged about 18 to 89 years were recruited from some 26 US areas. Resolution of symptoms, clearance, or two negative PCRs was present in recovered Cohort 3 donors. Deletions cut 3 bases from V and 5 bases from J, with 10 bases between. Germline-derived CDR1 and CDR2 are MDHEN and SYDVKM. The CDR3 sequence is 14 residues long.

V is TRBV28 and J is TRBJ2-2; a possible D gene is TRBD2 (5 bases). Sample: PBMCs or T cells enriched from blood (not recorded which). The TCR originated in a woman in her forties or fifties who had recovered from COVID-19. CDR3 nucleotide sequence: TGTGCCAGCAGTTTGGTTAGCGCGACCGGGGAGCTGTTTTTT. Its translation: CASSLVSATGELFF.